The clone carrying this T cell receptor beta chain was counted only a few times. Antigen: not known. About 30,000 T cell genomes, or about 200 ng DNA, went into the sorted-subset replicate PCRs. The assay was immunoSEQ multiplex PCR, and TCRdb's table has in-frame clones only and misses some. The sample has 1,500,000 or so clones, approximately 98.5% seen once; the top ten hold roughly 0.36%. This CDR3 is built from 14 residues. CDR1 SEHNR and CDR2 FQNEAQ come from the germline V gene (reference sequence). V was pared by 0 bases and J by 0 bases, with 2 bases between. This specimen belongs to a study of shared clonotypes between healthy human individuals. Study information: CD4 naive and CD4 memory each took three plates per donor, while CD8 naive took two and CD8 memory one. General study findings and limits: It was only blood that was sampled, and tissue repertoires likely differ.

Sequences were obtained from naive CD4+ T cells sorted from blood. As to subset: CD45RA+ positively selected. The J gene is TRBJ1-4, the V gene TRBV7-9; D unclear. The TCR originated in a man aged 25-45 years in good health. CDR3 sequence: CASSLASTNEKLFF. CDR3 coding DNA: TGTGCCAGCAGCTTAGCCTCAACTAATGAAAAACTGTTTTTT.